A single T cell receptor (beta chain) is shown here with its context. Its matching antigen is unknown. This sample was included in a study of cytomegalovirus exposure and HLA in healthy donors. Germline CDR1 reads MNHEY; CDR2 reads SMNVEV (reference sequence). This CDR3 contains 15 residues. This PCR relied on a set of 60 Vbeta primers and 13 Jbeta primers. In the original analysis: Unique TCR beta chains numbered about 72 million in a later analysis, with roughly 11 million shared. Libraries were prepared by immunoSEQ multiplex PCR; TCRdb keeps only in-frame clonotypes and omits some of them. V and J calls plus clone size are reproduced from that table; the DNA served to infer D and trimming. The sample includes around 210,000 clones, approximately 79% seen only once; the top ten take less than 2%. The study's findings and limits: Solely CMV serostatus was available to characterize immune exposure.

This chain links TRBV27 with TRBJ2-5; 7 nucleotides line up with TRBD2. Near its end, the DNA agrees better with TRBJ2-7, so the J call may be wrong. This clonotype was sampled from a man aged 50 to 60 in good health and CMV-seronegative. The specimen sequenced was PBMCs. The CDR3 DNA sequence: TGTGCCAGCAGTTCTGCGGGAGTGAGCTCCTACGAGCAGTACTTC. Translated: CASSSAGVSSYEQYF.